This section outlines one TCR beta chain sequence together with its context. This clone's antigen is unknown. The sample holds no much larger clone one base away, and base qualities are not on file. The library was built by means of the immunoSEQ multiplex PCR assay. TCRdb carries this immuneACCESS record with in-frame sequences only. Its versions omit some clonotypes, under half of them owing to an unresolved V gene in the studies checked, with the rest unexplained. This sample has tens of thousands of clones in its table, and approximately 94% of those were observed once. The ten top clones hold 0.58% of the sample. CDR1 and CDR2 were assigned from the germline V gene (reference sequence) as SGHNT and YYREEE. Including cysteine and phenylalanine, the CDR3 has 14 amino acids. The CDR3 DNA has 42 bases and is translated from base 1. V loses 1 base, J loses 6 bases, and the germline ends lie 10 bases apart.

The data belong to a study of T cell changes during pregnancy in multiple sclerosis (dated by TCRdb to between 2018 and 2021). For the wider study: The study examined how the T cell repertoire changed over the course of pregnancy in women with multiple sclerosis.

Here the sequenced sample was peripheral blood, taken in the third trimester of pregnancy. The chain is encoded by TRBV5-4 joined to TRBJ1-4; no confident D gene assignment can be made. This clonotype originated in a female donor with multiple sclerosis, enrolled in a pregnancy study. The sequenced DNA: TGTGCCAGCAGCTTGTGGGGAGAGGATGAAAAACTGTTTTTT. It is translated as CASSLWGEDEKLFF.